The sequence of this T cell receptor (beta chain) was determined in a study of blood T cell repertoires in COVID-19. Across the study: PBMCs, B-cell-depleted T cells, or T cells were the source of the cDNA or gDNA that made up the material.

Germline-derived CDR1 and CDR2 are SGHRS and YFSETQ. This CDR3 region has 14 residues. V was shortened by 7 bases and J by 2 bases, with 15 bases between the two germline ends. The authors' processing: For nucleated cells, counts were estimated from reference gene primer amplification. Data came from immunoSEQ multiplex PCR; TCRdb stores just in-frame clones and leaves some out. V, J and clone size are those of that table, while D and trimming were read from the DNA. The sample holds some 150,000 clones, around three quarters seen once. The chain uses TRBV5-1 and TRBJ2-5; possibly TRBD1 for D (6 bases). The receptor was isolated from an elderly man with acute or convalescent COVID-19. The sample taken for sequencing was peripheral blood. The CDR3 bases are TGCGCCAGCGGTCATCCAACAGGGCAAGAGACCCAGTACTTC. It codes for CASGHPTGQETQYF.